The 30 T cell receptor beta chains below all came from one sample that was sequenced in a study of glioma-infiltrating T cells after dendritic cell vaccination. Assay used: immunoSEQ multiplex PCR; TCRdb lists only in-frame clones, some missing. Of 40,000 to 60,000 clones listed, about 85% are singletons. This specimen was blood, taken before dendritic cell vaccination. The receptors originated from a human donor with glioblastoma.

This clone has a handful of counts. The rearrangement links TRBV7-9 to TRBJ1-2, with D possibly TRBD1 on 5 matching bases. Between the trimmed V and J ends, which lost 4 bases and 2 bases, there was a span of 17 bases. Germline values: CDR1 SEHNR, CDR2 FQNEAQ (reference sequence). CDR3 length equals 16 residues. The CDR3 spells CASSSDHSRGNYGYTF. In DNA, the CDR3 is TGTGCCAGCAGCTCCGACCATTCAAGGGGAAACTATGGCTACACCTTC.

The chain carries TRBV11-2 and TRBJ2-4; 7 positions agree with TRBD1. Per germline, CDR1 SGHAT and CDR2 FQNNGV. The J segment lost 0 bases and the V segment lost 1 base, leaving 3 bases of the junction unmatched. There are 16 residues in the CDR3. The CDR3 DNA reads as TGTGCCAGCAGCTTAGGGGACAGAATAGCCAAAAACATTCAGTACTTC. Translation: CASSLGDRIAKNIQYF.

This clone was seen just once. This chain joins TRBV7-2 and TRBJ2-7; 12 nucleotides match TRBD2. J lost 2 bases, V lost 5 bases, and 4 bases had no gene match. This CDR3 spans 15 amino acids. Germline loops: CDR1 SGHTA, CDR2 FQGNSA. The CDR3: CASSPRLAGAYEQYF. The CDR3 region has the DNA TGTGCCAGCAGCCCTAGACTAGCGGGAGCCTACGAGCAGTACTTC.

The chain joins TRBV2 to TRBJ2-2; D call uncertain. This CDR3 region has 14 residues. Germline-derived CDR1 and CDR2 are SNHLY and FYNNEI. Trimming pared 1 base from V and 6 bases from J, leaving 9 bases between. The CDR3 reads CASSEEVGSGELFF. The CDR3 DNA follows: TGTGCCAGCAGTGAAGAGGTCGGGTCCGGGGAGCTGTTTTTT.

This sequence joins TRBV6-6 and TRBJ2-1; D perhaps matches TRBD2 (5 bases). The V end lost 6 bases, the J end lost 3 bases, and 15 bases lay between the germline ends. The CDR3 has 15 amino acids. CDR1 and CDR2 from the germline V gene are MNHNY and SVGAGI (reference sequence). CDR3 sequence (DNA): TGTGCCAGCAGACCACCTACTAGTTTCTACAATGAGCAGTTCTTC. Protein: CASRPPTSFYNEQFF.

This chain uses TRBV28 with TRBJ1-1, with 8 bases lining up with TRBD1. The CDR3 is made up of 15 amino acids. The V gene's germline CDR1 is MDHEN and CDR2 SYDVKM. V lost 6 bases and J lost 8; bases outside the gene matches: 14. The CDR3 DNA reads TGTGCCAGCAGGACAGGGGCCACCCAGAGTGTGGAAGCTTTCTTT. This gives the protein CASRTGATQSVEAFF. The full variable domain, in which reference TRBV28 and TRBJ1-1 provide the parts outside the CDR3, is DVKVTQSSRYLVKRTGEKVFLECVQDMDHENMFWYRQDPGLGLRLIYFSYDVKMKEKGDIPEGYSVSREKKERFSLILESASTNQTSMYLCASRTGATQSVEAFFGQGTRLTVV.

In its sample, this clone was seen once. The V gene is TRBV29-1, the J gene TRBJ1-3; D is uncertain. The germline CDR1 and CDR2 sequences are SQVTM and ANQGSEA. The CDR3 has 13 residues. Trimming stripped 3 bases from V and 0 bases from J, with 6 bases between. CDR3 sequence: CSVEVYSGNTIYF. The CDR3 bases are TGCAGCGTTGAGGTCTACTCTGGAAACACCATATATTTT.

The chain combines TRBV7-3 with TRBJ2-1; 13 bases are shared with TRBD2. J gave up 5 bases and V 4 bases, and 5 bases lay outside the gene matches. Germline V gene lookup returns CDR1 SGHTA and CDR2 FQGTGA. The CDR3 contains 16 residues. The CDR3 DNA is TGTGCCAGCAGCTCACCCGGGACTAGCGGGAACAATGAGCAGTTCTTC. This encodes CASSSPGTSGNNEQFF. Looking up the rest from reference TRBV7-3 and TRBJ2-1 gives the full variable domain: GAGVSQTPSNKVTEKGKYVELRCDPISGHTALYWYRQSLGQGPEFLIYFQGTGAADDSGLPNDRFFAVRPEGSVSTLKIQRTERGDSAVYLCASSSPGTSGNNEQFFGPGTRLTVL.

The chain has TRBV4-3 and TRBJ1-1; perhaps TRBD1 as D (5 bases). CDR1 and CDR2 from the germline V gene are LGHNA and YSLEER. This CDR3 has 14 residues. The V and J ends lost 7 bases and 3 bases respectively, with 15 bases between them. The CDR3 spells CASNNPGGYTEAFF. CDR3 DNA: TGCGCCAGCAACAACCCCGGGGGTTACACTGAAGCTTTCTTT.

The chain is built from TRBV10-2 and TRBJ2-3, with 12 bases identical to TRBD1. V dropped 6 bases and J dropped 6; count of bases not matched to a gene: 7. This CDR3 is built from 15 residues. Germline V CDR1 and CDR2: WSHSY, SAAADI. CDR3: CASRKGTGGADTQYF. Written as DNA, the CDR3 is TGCGCCAGCAGGAAAGGGACAGGGGGCGCCGATACGCAGTATTTT.

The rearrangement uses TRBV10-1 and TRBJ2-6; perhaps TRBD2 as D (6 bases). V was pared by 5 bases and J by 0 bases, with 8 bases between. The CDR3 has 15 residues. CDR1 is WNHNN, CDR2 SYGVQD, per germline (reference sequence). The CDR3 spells CASSPGVSGANVLTF. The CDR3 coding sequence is TGCGCCAGCAGTCCGGGGGTCTCTGGGGCCAACGTCCTGACTTTC.

The DNA for the CDR3 is TGTGCCACCCCGACTAGCGGGAGCTACGAGCAGTACTTC. Amino acid sequence: CATPTSGSYEQYF. The gene calls are TRBV7-9 and TRBJ2-7; 12 bases align to TRBD2. From germline, CDR1 is SEHNR and CDR2 FQNEAQ (reference sequence). The CDR3 consists of 13 residues. The J segment lost 3 bases and the V segment lost 10 bases, leaving 4 bases of the junction unmatched.

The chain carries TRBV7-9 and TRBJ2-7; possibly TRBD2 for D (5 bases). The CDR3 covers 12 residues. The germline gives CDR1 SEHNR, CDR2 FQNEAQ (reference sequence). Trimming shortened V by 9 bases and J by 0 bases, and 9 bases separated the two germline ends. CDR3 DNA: TGTGCCAGTAGAGGGATCTCCTACGAGCAGTACTTC. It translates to CASRGISYEQYF.

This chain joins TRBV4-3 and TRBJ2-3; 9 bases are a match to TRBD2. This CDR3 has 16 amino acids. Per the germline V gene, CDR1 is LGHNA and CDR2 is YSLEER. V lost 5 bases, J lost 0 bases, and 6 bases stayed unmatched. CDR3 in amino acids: CASSKGTSRSTDTQYF. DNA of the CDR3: TGCGCCAGCAGCAAGGGGACTAGCAGGAGCACAGATACGCAGTATTTT.

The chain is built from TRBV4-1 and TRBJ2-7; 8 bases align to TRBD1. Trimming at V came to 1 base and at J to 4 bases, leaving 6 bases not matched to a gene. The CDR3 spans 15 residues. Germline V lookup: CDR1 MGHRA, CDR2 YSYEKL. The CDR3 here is CASSQAHRTGYEQYF. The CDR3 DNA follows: TGCGCCAGCAGCCAAGCCCACCGGACAGGGTACGAGCAGTACTTC.

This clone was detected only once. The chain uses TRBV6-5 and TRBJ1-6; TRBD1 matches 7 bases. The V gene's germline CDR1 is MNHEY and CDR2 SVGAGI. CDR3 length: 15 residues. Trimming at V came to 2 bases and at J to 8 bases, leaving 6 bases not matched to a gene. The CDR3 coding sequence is TGTGCCAGCAGTTACGACAGGGTACGGGATTCACCCCTCCACTTT. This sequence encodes CASSYDRVRDSPLHF.

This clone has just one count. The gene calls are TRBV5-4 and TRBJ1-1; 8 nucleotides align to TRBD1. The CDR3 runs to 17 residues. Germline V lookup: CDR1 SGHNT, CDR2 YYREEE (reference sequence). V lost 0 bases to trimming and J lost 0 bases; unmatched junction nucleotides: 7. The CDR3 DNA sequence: TGTGCCAGCAGCTTGGGGCAGGGGGCGCGGATGAACACTGAAGCTTTCTTT. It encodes CASSLGQGARMNTEAFF.

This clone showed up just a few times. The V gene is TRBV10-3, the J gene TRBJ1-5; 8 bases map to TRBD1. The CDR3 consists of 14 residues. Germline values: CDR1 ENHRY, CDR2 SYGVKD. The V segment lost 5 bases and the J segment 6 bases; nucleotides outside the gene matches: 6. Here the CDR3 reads CAISNSGGSQPQHF. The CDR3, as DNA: TGTGCCATCAGTAATTCAGGGGGCTCTCAGCCCCAGCATTTT.

CDR3 sequence reads: CASSRDRPPDTQYF. The CDR3 region has the DNA TGCGCCAGCAGCCGGGACAGGCCTCCTGATACGCAGTATTTT. This chain joins TRBV5-1 and TRBJ2-3, with 8 bases lining up with TRBD1. The CDR3 runs to 14 residues. J gave up 6 bases and V 4 bases, and 7 bases lay outside the gene matches. CDR1 SGHRS and CDR2 YFSETQ come from the germline V gene.

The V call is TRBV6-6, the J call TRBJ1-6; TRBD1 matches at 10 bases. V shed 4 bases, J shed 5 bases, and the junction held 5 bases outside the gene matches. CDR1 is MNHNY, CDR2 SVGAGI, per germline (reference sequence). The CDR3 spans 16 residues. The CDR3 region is CASSSEGTGDNSPLHF. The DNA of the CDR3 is TGTGCCAGCAGTTCTGAAGGGACAGGGGATAATTCACCCCTCCACTTT.

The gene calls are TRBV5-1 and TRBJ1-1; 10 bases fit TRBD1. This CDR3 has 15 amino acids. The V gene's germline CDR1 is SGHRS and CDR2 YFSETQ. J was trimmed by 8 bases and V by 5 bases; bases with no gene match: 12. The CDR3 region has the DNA TGCGCCAGCAGTAGGGATCCGACAGGGGGCATCGAAGCTTTCTTT. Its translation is CASSRDPTGGIEAFF.

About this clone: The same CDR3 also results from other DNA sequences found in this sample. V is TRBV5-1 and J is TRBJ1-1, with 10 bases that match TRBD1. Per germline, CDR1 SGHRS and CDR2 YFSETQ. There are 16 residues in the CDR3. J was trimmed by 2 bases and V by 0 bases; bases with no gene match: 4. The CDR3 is CASSLGQGAGNTEAFF. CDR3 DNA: TGCGCCAGCAGCTTGGGACAGGGGGCGGGTAACACTGAAGCTTTCTTT.

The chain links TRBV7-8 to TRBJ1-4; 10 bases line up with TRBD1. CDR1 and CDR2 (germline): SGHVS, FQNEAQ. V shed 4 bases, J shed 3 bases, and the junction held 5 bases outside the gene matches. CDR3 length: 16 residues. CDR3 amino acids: CASSSTGGTSNEKLFF. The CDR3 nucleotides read TGTGCCAGCAGCTCGACAGGGGGCACATCTAATGAAAAACTGTTTTTT.

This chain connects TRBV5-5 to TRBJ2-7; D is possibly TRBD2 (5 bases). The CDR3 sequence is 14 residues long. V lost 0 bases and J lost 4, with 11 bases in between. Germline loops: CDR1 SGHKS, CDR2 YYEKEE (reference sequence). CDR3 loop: CASSLEVLAYEQYF. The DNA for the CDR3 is TGTGCCAGCAGCTTGGAAGTCCTAGCATACGAGCAGTACTTC.

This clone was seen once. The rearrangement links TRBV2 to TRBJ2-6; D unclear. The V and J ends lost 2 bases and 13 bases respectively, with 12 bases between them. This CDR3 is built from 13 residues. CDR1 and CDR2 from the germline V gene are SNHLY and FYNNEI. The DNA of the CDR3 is TGTGCCAGCAGTGAAATTGGCGGAGCAGTCCTGACTTTC. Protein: CASSEIGGAVLTF.

CDR3 DNA sequence: TGTGCCAGCAGCTCCGGGACTAGCAGCTACGAGCAGTACTTC. It is translated as CASSSGTSSYEQYF. This rearrangement joins TRBV9 to TRBJ2-7, with TRBD2 identical over 9 bases. Germline CDR1 reads SGDLS; CDR2 reads YYNGEE. The CDR3 contains 14 residues. V gave up 4 bases and J gave up 3 bases; unmatched junction bases: 5.

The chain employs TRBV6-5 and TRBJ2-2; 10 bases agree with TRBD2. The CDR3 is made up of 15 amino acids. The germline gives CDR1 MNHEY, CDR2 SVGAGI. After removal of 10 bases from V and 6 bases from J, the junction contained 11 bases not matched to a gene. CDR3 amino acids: CATTLLAGEAGELFF. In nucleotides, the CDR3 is TGTGCCACGACCCTCCTAGCGGGAGAGGCCGGGGAGCTGTTTTTT.

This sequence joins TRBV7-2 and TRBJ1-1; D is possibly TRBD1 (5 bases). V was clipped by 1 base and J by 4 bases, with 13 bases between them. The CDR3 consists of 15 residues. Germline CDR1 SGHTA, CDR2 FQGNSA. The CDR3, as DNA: TGTGCCAGCAGCTTAGGAATCGCGGGGCCCACTGAAGCTTTCTTT. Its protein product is CASSLGIAGPTEAFF.

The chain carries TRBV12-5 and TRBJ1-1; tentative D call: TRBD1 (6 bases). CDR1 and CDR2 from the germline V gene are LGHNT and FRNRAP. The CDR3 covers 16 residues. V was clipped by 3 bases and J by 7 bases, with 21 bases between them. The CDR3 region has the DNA TGTGCTAGTGGTTTCTCACGGACGGACAGAGCCATTGAAGCTTTCTTT. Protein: CASGFSRTDRAIEAFF.

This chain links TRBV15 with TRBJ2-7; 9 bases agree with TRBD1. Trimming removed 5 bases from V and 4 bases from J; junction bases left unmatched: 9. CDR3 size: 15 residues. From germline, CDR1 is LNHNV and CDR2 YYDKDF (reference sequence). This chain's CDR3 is CATSSGPGQGYEQYF. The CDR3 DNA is TGTGCCACCAGCTCTGGACCGGGACAGGGATACGAGCAGTACTTC.